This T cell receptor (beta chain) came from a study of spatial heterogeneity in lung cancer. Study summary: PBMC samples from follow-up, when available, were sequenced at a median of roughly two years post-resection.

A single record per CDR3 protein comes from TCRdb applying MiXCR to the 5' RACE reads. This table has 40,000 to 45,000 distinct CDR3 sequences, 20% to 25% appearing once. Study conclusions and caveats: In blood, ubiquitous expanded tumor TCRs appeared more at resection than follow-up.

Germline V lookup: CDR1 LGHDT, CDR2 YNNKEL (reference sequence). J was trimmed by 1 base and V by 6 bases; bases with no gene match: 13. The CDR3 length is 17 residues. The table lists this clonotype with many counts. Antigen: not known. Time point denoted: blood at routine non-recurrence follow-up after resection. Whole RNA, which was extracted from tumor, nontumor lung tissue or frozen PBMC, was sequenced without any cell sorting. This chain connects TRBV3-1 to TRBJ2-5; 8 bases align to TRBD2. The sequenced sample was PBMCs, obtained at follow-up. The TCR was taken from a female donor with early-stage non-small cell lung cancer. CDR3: CASRRRGSGSPQETQYF. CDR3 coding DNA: TGTGCCAGCAGGCGAAGGGGGAGCGGGAGTCCCCAAGAGACCCAGTACTTC.